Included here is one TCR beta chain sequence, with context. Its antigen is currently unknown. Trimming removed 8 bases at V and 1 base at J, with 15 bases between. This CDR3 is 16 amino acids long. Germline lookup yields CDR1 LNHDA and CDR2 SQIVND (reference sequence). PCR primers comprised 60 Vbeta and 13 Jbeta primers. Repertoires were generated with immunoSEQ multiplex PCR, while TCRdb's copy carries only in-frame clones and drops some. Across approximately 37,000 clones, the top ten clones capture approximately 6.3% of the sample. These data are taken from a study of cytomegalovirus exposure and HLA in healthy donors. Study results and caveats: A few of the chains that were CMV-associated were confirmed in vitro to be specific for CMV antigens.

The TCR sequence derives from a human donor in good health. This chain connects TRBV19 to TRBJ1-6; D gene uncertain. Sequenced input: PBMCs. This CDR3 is CASVDLGGSYNSPLHF. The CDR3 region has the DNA TGTGCCAGTGTGGACTTAGGTGGGTCCTATAATTCACCCCTCCACTTT.